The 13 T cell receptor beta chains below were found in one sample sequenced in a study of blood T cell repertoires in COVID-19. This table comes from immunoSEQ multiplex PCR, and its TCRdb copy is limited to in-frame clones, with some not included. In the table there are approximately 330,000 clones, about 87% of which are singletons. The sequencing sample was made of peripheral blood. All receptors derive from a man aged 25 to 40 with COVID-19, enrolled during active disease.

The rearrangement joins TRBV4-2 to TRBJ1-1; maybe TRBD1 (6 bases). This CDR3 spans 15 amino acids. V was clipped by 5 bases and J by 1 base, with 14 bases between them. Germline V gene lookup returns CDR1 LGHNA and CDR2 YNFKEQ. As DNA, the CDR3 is TGTGCCAGCAGCACACAGGGAGGGTGGAACACTGAAGCTTTCTTT. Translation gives CASSTQGGWNTEAFF.

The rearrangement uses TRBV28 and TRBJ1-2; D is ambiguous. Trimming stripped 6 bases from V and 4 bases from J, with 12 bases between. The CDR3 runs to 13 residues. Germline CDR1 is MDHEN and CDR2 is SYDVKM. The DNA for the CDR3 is TGTGCCAGCAGCTCCCCAGGTGCCTATGGCTACACCTTC. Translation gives CASSSPGAYGYTF.

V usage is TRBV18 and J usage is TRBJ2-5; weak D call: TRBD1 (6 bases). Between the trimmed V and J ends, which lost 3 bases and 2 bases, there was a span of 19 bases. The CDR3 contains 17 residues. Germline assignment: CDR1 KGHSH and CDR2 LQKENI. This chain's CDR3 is CASSPGIYGTQQETQYF. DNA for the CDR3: TGTGCCAGCTCACCCGGTATTTACGGGACACAACAAGAGACCCAGTACTTC.

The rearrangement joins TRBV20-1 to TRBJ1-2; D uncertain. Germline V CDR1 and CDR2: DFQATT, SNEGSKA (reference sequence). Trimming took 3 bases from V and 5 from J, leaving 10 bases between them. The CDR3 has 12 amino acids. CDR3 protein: CSASPSDYGYTF. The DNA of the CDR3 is TGCAGTGCTAGTCCGTCAGATTATGGCTACACCTTC.

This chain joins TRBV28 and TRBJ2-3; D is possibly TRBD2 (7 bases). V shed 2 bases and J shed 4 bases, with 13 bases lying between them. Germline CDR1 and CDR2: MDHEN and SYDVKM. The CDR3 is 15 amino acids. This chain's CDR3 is CASSLGGAGADTQYF. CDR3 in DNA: TGTGCCAGCAGTTTAGGGGGGGCCGGGGCAGATACGCAGTATTTT. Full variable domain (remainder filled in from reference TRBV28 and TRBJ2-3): DVKVTQSSRYLVKRTGEKVFLECVQDMDHENMFWYRQDPGLGLRLIYFSYDVKMKEKGDIPEGYSVSREKKERFSLILESASTNQTSMYLCASSLGGAGADTQYFGPGTRLTVL.

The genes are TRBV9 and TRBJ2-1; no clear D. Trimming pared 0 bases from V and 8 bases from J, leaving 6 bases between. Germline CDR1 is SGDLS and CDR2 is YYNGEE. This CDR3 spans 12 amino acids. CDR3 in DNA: TGTGCCAGCAGCGTAGGCCGCGATGAGCAGTTCTTC. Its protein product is CASSVGRDEQFF.

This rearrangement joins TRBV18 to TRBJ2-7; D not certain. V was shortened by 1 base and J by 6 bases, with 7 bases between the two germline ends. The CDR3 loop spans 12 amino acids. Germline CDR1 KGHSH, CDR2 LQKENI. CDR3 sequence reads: CASSPLPGEQYF. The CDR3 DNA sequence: TGTGCCAGCTCACCACTCCCGGGCGAGCAGTACTTC.

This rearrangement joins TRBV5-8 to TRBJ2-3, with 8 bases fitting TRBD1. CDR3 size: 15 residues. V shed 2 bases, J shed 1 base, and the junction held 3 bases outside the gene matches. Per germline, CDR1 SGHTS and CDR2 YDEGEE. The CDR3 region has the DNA TGTGCCAGCAGCTTTGGACAGGGACGCACAGATACGCAGTATTTT. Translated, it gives CASSFGQGRTDTQYF.

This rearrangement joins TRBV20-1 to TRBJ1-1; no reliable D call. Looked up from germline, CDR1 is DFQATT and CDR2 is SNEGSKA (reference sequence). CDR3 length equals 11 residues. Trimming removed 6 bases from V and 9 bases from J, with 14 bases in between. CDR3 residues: CSAVPKTQAFF. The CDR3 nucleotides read TGCAGTGCCGTCCCAAAAACACAAGCTTTCTTT.

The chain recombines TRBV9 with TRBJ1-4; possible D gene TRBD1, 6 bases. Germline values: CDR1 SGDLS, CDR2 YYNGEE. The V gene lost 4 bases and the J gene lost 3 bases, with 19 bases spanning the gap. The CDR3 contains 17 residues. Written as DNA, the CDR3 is TGTGCCAGCAGCCAGGAGGCGGGGGACAATTCTAATGAAAAACTGTTTTTT. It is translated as CASSQEAGDNSNEKLFF.

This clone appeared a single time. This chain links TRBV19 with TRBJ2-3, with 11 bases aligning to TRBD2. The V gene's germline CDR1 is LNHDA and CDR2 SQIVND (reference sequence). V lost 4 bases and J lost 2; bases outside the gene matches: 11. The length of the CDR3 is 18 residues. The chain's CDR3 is CASSTDARLAGPTDTQYF. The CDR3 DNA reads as TGTGCCAGTAGTACCGACGCCCGACTAGCGGGACCCACAGATACGCAGTATTTT.

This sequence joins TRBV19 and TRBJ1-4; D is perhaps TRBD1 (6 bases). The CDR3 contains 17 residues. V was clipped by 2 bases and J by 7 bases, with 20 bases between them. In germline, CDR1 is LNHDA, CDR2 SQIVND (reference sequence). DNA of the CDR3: TGTGCCAGTAGTATATCCTTACTTCGCAGGGGACGTGAAAAACTGTTTTTT. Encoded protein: CASSISLLRRGREKLFF.

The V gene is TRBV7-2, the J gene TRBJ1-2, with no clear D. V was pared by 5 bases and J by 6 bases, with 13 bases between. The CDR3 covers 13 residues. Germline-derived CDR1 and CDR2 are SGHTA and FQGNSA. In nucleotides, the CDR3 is TGTGCCAGCAGCCTAACGCGACATGATGGCTACACCTTC. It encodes CASSLTRHDGYTF. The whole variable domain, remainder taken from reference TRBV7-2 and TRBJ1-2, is GAGVSQSPSNKVTEKGKDVELRCDPISGHTALYWYRQSLGQGLEFLIYFQGNSAPDKSGLPSDRFSAERTGGSVSTLTIQRTQQEDSAVYLCASSLTRHDGYTFGSGTRLTVV.